This T cell receptor beta chain was observed in a study of cytomegalovirus exposure and HLA in healthy donors. PCR was performed using 60 Vbeta and 13 Jbeta primers. Here immunoSEQ multiplex PCR was the method, and the copy in TCRdb shows in-frame clones only, minus some. The sample contains 240,000 or so clones, around 80% of which appear only once. V was trimmed by 5 bases and J by 4 bases, leaving 20 bases between them. This CDR3 comprises 16 residues. Germline values: CDR1 LNHDA, CDR2 SQIVND (reference sequence). Notes on this clone: Its antigen is as yet unknown.

Findings and limits, study-wide: Exclusion as indistinguishable affected some V segments, including TRBV6-2 and TRBV6-3. A prior analysis recorded that most TCR beta V segments were productive about 90% or about 30% of the time. Later work found most CMV-associated TCR beta chains apparently HLA-restricted. Using the classifier, cytomegalovirus status was reportedly diagnosed with high specificity and sensitivity.

This TCR was recovered from a woman between 55 and 75 years old in good health and CMV-seropositive. The sequenced sample consisted of PBMCs. The V call is TRBV19, the J call TRBJ1-2, with D possibly TRBD1 on 5 matching bases. The CDR3 bases are TGTGCCAGTAGTCTCACCGTTACCACAGGCCGCTATGGCTACACCTTC. It specifies CASSLTVTTGRYGYTF.